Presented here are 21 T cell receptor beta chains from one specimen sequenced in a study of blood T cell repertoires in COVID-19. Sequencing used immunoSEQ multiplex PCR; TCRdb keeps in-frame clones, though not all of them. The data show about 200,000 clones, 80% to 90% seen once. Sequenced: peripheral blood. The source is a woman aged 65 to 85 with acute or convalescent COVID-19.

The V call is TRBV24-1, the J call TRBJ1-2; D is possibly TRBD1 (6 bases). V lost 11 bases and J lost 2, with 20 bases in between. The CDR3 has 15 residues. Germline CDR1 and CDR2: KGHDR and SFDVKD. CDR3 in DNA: TGTGCCATTAGCCTGGGGGGGGCTTGGAACTATGGCTACACCTTC. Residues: CAISLGGAWNYGYTF.

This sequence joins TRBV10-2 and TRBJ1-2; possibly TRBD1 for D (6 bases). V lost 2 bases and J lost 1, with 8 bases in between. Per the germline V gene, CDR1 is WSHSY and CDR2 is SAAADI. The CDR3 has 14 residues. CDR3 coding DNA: TGCGCCAGCAGTGAGCAGGGGAGTAACTATGGCTACACCTTC. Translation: CASSEQGSNYGYTF.

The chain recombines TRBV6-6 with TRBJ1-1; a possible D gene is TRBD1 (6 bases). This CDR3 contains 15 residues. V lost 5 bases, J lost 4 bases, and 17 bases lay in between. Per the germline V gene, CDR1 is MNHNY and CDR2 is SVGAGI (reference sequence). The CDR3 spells CASSPAQQGFTEAFF. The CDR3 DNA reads TGTGCCAGCAGTCCAGCACAACAGGGCTTCACTGAAGCTTTCTTT.

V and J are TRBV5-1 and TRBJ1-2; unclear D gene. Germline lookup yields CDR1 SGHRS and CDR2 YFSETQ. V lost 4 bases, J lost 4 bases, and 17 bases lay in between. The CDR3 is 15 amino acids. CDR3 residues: CASSPEGAAAYGYTF. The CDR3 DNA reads TGCGCCAGCAGCCCGGAAGGAGCCGCGGCCTATGGCTACACCTTC. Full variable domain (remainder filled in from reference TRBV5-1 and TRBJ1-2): KAGVTQTPRYLIKTRGQQVTLSCSPISGHRSVSWYQQTPGQGLQFLFEYFSETQRNKGNFPGRFSGRQFSNSRSEMNVSTLELGDSALYLCASSPEGAAAYGYTFGSGTRLTVV.

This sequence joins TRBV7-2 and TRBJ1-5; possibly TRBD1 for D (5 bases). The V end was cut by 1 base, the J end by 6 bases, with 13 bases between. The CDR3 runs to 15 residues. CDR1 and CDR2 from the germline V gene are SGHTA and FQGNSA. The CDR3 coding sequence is TGTGCCAGCAGCTTAGGCAGGGAAGCGCTTCAGCCCCAGCATTTT. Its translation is CASSLGREALQPQHF. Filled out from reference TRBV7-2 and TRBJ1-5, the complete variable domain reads GAGVSQSPSNKVTEKGKDVELRCDPISGHTALYWYRQSLGQGLEFLIYFQGNSAPDKSGLPSDRFSAERTGGSVSTLTIQRTQQEDSAVYLCASSLGREALQPQHFGDGTRLSIL.

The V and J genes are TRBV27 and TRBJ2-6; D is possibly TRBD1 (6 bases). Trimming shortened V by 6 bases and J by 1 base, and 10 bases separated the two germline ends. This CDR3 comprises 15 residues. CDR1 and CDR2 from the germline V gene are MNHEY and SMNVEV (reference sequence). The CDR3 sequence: CASSKQGSGANVLTF. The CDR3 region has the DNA TGTGCCAGCAGCAAACAGGGATCTGGGGCCAACGTCCTGACTTTC.

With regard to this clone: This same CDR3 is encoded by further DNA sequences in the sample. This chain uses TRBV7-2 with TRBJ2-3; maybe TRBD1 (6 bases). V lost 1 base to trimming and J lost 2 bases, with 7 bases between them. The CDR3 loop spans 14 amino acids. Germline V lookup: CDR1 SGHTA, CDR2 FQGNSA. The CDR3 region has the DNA TGTGCCAGCAGCTTAGGACAGGCCACAGATACGCAGTATTTT. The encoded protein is CASSLGQATDTQYF.

The CDR3 region has the DNA TGTGCCATCACCGGGGACAGCTCTGGAAACACCATATATTTT. This encodes CAITGDSSGNTIYF. The chain recombines TRBV10-3 with TRBJ1-3, with TRBD1 matching over 7 bases. The J segment lost 0 bases and the V segment lost 7 bases, leaving 3 bases of the junction unmatched. This CDR3 contains 14 residues. The germline V gene encodes CDR1 ENHRY and CDR2 SYGVKD.

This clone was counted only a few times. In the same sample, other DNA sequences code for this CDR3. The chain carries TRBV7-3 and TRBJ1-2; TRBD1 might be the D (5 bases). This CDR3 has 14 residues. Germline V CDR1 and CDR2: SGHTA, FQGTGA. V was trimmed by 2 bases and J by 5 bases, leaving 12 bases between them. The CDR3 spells CASSLSSGGYGYTF. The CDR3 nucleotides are TGTGCCAGCAGCTTATCCAGTGGGGGGTATGGCTACACCTTC.

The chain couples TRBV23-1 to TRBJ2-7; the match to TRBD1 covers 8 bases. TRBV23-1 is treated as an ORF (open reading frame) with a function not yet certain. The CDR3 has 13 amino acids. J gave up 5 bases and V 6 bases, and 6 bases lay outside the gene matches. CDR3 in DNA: TGCGCCAGCAGCCTTCGGGACAGGCACGAGCAGTACTTC. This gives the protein CASSLRDRHEQYF.

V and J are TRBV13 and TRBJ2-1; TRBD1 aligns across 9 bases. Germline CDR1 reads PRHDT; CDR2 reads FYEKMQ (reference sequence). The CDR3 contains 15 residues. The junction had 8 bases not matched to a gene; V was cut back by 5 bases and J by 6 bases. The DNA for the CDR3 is TGTGCCAGCAGCCCGGGGACAGGGAGGGCCAATGAGCAGTTCTTC. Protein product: CASSPGTGRANEQFF.

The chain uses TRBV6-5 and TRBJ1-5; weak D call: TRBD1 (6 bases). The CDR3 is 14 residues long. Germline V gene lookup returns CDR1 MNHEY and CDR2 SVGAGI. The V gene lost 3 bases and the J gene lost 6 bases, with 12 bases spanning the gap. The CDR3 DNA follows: TGTGCCAGCAGTTATTCGGGCAGGGGTCAGCCCCAGCATTTT. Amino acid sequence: CASSYSGRGQPQHF.

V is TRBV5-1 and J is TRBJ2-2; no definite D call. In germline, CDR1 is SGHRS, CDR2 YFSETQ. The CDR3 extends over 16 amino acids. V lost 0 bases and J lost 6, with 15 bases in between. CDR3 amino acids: CASSLAAAASPGELFF. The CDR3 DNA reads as TGCGCCAGCAGCTTGGCCGCTGCCGCTAGTCCCGGGGAGCTGTTTTTT.

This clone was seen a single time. The CDR3 loop is CASRDKGQANYGYTF. CDR3 nucleotides: TGTGCCAGCAGGGATAAAGGACAGGCTAACTATGGCTACACCTTC. The V and J genes are TRBV2 and TRBJ1-2; 7 nucleotides line up with TRBD1. The CDR3 spans 15 residues. CDR1 and CDR2 from the germline V gene are SNHLY and FYNNEI. V shed 6 bases and J 0 bases; nucleotides not matched to a gene: 7.

The CDR3 reads CASSDPSRTGGNNEKLFF. CDR3 DNA: TGCGCCAGCAGTGACCCCTCTCGGACAGGGGGCAACAATGAAAAACTGTTTTTT. The chain is built from TRBV10-2 and TRBJ1-4; 11 bases are shared with TRBD1. Germline loops: CDR1 WSHSY, CDR2 SAAADI. The trim removed 3 bases at V and 5 bases at J, leaving 11 bases unmatched. The CDR3 totals 18 residues.

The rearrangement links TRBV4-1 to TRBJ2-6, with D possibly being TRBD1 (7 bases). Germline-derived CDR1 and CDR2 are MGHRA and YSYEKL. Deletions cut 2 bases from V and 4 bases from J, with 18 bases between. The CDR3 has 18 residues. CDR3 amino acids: CASSQSGGGDSGANVLTF. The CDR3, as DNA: TGCGCCAGCAGCCAAAGTGGAGGGGGCGATTCAGGGGCCAACGTCCTGACTTTC.

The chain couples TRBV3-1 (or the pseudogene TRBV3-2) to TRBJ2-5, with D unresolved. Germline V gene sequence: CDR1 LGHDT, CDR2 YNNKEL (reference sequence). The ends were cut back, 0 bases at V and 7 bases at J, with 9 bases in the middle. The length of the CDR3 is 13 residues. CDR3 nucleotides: TGTGCCAGCAGCCAAGAATTGGCCTGGACCCAGTACTTC. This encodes CASSQELAWTQYF.

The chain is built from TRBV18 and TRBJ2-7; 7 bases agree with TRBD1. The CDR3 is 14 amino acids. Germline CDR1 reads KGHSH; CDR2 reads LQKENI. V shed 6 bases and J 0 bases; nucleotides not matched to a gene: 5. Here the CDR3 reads CASSGTVSSYEQYF. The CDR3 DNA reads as TGTGCCAGCTCCGGGACAGTATCCTCCTACGAGCAGTACTTC.

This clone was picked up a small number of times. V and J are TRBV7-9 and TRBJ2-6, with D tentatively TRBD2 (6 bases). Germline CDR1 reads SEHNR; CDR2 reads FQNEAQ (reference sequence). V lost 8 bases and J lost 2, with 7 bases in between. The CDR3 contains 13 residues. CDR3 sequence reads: CASGGTGANVLTF. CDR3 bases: TGTGCCAGCGGGGGGACTGGGGCCAACGTCCTGACTTTC. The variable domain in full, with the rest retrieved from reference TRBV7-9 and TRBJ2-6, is DTGVSQNPRHKITKRGQNVTFRCDPISEHNRLYWYRQTLGQGPEFLTYFQNEAQLEKSRLLSDRFSAERPKGSFSTLEIQRTEQGDSAMYLCASGGTGANVLTFGAGSRLTVL.

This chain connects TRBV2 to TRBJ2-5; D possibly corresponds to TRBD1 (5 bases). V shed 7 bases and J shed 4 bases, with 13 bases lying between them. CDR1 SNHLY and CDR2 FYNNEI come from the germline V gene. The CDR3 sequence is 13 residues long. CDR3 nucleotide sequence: TGTGCCAGCACCCGAGACCAGGGAGAGACCCAGTACTTC. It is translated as CASTRDQGETQYF. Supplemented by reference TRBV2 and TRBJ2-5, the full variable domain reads EPEVTQTPSHQVTQMGQEVILRCVPISNHLYFYWYRQILGQKVEFLVSFYNNEISEKSEIFDDQFSVERPDGSNFTLKIRSTKLEDSAMYFCASTRDQGETQYFGPGTRLLVL.

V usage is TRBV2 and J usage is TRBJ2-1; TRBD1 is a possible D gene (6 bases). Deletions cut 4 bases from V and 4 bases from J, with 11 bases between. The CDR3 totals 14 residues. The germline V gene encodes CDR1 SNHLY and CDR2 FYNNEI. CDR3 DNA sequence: TGTGCCAGCAGTGCCCGGACAGATTACAATGAGCAGTTCTTC. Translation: CASSARTDYNEQFF.